One sample yielded the 14 T cell receptor beta chains listed below, sequenced in a study of cytomegalovirus exposure and HLA in healthy donors. Generated by immunoSEQ multiplex PCR, the TCRdb table keeps only in-frame clones and is missing some. There are about 400,000 clones in the sample; just over 85% occur only once, and approximately 0.86% lies in the top ten. The sequenced sample consisted of PBMCs. These receptors were obtained from a woman aged 18 to 35 in good health and CMV-seronegative.

This chain joins TRBV28 and TRBJ2-5, with 7 positions matching TRBD2. The germline V gene has CDR1 MDHEN and CDR2 SYDVKM. This CDR3 is 15 amino acids long. Germline trimming cut 1 base from V and 5 bases from J; bases unmatched to any gene: 7. The DNA for the CDR3 is TGTGCCAGCAGTTTATATGCGGGGGAGAAGGAGACCCAGTACTTC. It is translated as CASSLYAGEKETQYF. The whole variable domain, remainder taken from reference TRBV28 and TRBJ2-5, is DVKVTQSSRYLVKRTGEKVFLECVQDMDHENMFWYRQDPGLGLRLIYFSYDVKMKEKGDIPEGYSVSREKKERFSLILESASTNQTSMYLCASSLYAGEKETQYFGPGTRLLVL.

This clone was observed a handful of times. This chain connects TRBV6-6 to TRBJ1-6; D gene ambiguous. The ends were cut back, 6 bases at V and 5 bases at J, with 2 bases in the middle. Per the germline V gene, CDR1 is MNHNY and CDR2 is SVGAGI (reference sequence). The CDR3 has 11 residues. CDR3 sequence reads: CASSNNSPLHF. CDR3 nucleotides: TGTGCCAGCAGCAATAATTCACCCCTCCACTTT.

V usage is TRBV5-1 and J usage is TRBJ2-2; TRBD2 agrees at 7 bases. The CDR3 loop spans 15 amino acids. After removal of 0 bases from V and 3 bases from J, the junction contained 2 bases not matched to a gene. Germline values: CDR1 SGHRS, CDR2 YFSETQ. Written as DNA, the CDR3 is TGCGCCAGCAGCTTGGGACTAGCCTACACCGGGGAGCTGTTTTTT. Protein product: CASSLGLAYTGELFF.

V gene TRBV15 combines with J gene TRBJ2-7; TRBD2 matches at 8 bases. The germline V gene encodes CDR1 LNHNV and CDR2 YYDKDF (reference sequence). J lost 11 bases, V lost 9 bases, and 15 bases had no gene match. The CDR3 extends over 13 amino acids. CDR3 sequence (DNA): TGTGCCACAGGGCTGGCGCGGGGGGCCCCCGAGTACTTC. Translating it yields CATGLARGAPEYF.

This chain joins TRBV27 and TRBJ1-2, with TRBD1 identical over 9 bases. The J segment lost 7 bases and the V segment lost 3 bases, leaving 9 bases of the junction unmatched. CDR1 and CDR2 (germline): MNHEY, SMNVEV (reference sequence). There are 15 residues in the CDR3. CDR3 sequence: CASSLGKQGAGGYTF. CDR3 DNA sequence: TGTGCCAGCAGTTTGGGCAAACAGGGGGCGGGTGGCTACACCTTC.

The rearrangement uses TRBV4-2 and TRBJ1-1; 7 bases agree with TRBD1. CDR1 is LGHNA and CDR2 is YNFKEQ in the germline V gene. With 4 bases clipped from V and 0 bases from J, the junction kept 17 bases outside the gene matches. This CDR3 has 19 amino acids. CDR3 nucleotides: TGTGCCAGCAGCCGGCCTTCGGGAGGGGGCGTATCATTGAACACTGAAGCTTTCTTT. It yields the protein CASSRPSGGGVSLNTEAFF.

V gene TRBV30 combines with J gene TRBJ1-1; 7 bases are shared with TRBD1. Unmatched junction bases numbered 10, after V lost 8 bases and J lost 1 base. Germline V gene sequence: CDR1 GTSNPN, CDR2 SVGIG (reference sequence). This CDR3 is built from 14 residues. For the CDR3, the DNA is TGTGCCCTGGCGATAGGGGGCTCGAACACTGAAGCTTTCTTT. It specifies CALAIGGSNTEAFF.

The J gene is TRBJ2-3, the V gene TRBV2; a weak D match, TRBD2 (6 bases). The germline V gene encodes CDR1 SNHLY and CDR2 FYNNEI. The CDR3 has 15 amino acids. Trimming removed 4 bases at V and 4 bases at J, with 15 bases between. The CDR3 nucleotides read TGTGCCAGCAGTGTTGTACTAGCCCTCCCAGATACGCAGTATTTT. It is translated as CASSVVLALPDTQYF.

The chain recombines TRBV18 with TRBJ1-5; D uncertain. CDR1 is KGHSH and CDR2 is LQKENI in the germline V gene. Trimming removed 6 bases at V and 2 bases at J, with 14 bases between. The CDR3 is 15 residues long. The CDR3 loop is CASSPPEARNQPQHF. In nucleotides, the CDR3 is TGTGCCAGCTCCCCCCCGGAGGCGCGCAATCAGCCCCAGCATTTT.

This chain uses TRBV5-8 with TRBJ1-1, with TRBD1 matching 9 bases. The CDR3 spans 15 residues. In germline, CDR1 is SGHTS, CDR2 YDEGEE. V dropped 3 bases and J dropped 1; count of bases not matched to a gene: 4. CDR3 loop: CASSSPDRGNTEAFF. The CDR3, as DNA: TGTGCCAGCAGCTCCCCGGACAGGGGGAACACTGAAGCTTTCTTT. The full variable domain, its missing parts supplied by reference TRBV5-8 and TRBJ1-1, is EAGVTQSPTHLIKTRGQQATLRCSPISGHTSVYWYQQALGLGLQFLLWYDEGEERNRGNFPPRFSGRQFPNYSSELNVNALELEDSALYLCASSSPDRGNTEAFFGQGTRLTVV.

The rearrangement joins TRBV5-1 to TRBJ1-2; 9 nucleotides line up with TRBD1. V lost 4 bases and J lost 8; bases outside the gene matches: 6. The CDR3 contains 13 residues. Germline-derived CDR1 and CDR2 are SGHRS and YFSETQ. CDR3 sequence: CASSEGQGEGYTF. The CDR3 region has the DNA TGCGCCAGCAGCGAGGGACAGGGCGAAGGCTACACCTTC.

This chain joins TRBV4-1 and TRBJ2-7, with TRBD1 matching 7 bases. The CDR3 totals 13 residues. V lost 3 bases to trimming and J lost 5 bases; unmatched junction nucleotides: 4. Germline values: CDR1 MGHRA, CDR2 YSYEKL. The CDR3 DNA follows: TGCGCCAGCAGCCATCCCGGACAGGACGAGCAGTACTTC. Amino acids: CASSHPGQDEQYF.

This chain connects TRBV7-9 to TRBJ2-5, with 8 bases lining up with TRBD2. Trimming took 1 base from V and 5 from J; bases not matched to a gene: 9. The V gene's germline CDR1 is SEHNR and CDR2 FQNEAQ (reference sequence). This CDR3 has 16 residues. CDR3 in amino acids: CASSLDIREGRETQYF. The DNA of the CDR3 is TGTGCCAGCAGCTTAGATATACGGGAGGGCCGGGAGACCCAGTACTTC. Complete variable domain (other parts from reference TRBV7-9 and TRBJ2-5): DTGVSQNPRHKITKRGQNVTFRCDPISEHNRLYWYRQTLGQGPEFLTYFQNEAQLEKSRLLSDRFSAERPKGSFSTLEIQRTEQGDSAMYLCASSLDIREGRETQYFGPGTRLLVL.

The V and J genes are TRBV10-2 and TRBJ2-7; 8 bases are shared with TRBD2. The V segment lost 3 bases and the J segment 13 bases; nucleotides outside the gene matches: 11. This CDR3 has 13 amino acids. CDR1 WSHSY and CDR2 SAAADI come from the germline V gene. The CDR3 loop is CASSDGREDNLYF. CDR3 bases: TGCGCCAGCAGTGATGGGCGGGAGGATAACCTCTACTTC.